The 24 T cell receptor beta chains in this list originate from one sample, sequenced in a study of blood T cells in healthy people across ages. Then a second PCR, running about 6 to 12 cycles, was carried out with a sample-barcoded 5' primer and a J-beta primer mix. TCRdb used MiXCR to reprocess the 5' RACE reads, holding one entry per CDR3 protein. The sample holds about 800,000 distinct CDR3 sequences; around 25% are singletons and the top ten take approximately 4%. This sample also belongs to another study, concerning T cells of mothers and their children.

The sequenced material came from blood. All receptors come from a boy younger than 18 in good health.

This chain joins TRBV21-1 and TRBJ1-1; TRBD1 is the table's D call and was not checked against the DNA. TRBV21-1 is a pseudogene. CDR3 length: 16 residues. The CDR3 spells CASSDRDRRRNTEAFF. The CDR3 DNA is TGTGCCAGCAGCGACCGGGACAGGAGAAGGAACACTGAAGCTTTCTTT.

Concerning this clonotype: One end of the junction fails to match germline, which may point to a read error. The gene calls are TRBV29-1 and TRBJ2-5; no definite D call. Germline values: CDR1 SQVTM, CDR2 ANQGSEA. The CDR3 consists of 10 residues. CDR3: CSVKEETQYF. The CDR3 DNA is TGCAGCGTTAAAGAAGAGACCCAGTACTTC. Variable domain in full (rest from reference TRBV29-1 and TRBJ2-5): SAVISQKPSRDICQRGTSLTIQCQVDSQVTMMFWYRQQPGQSLTLIATANQGSEATYESGFVIDKFPISRPNLTFSTLTVSNMSPEDSSIYLCSVKEETQYFGPGTRLLVL.

This clonotype was counted between two and nine times. The genes are TRBV29-1 and TRBJ2-3; 7 nucleotides agree with TRBD2. This CDR3 has 14 residues. V dropped 3 bases and J dropped 1; count of bases not matched to a gene: 4. Germline V gene sequence: CDR1 SQVTM, CDR2 ANQGSEA. The CDR3, as DNA: TGCAGCGTTGACCGCGCGGGGGGCACAGATACGCAGTATTTT. Its translation: CSVDRAGGTDTQYF.

The chain is built from TRBV28 and TRBJ2-4, with 9 bases that match TRBD1. The ends lost 6 bases at V and 2 bases at J; junction bases unmatched: 17. CDR1 is MDHEN, CDR2 SYDVKM, per germline. The CDR3 sequence is 19 residues long. The CDR3 DNA follows: TGTGCCAGCAGCCCCCAGACAGGGGGTACTGTTGGGACCAAAAACATTCAGTACTTC. Translating it yields CASSPQTGGTVGTKNIQYF.

The chain uses TRBV28 and TRBJ1-1; a possible D gene is TRBD1 (5 bases). From germline, CDR1 is MDHEN and CDR2 SYDVKM. Trimming took 1 base from V and 11 from J, leaving 14 bases between them. This CDR3 is built from 13 residues. The CDR3, as DNA: TGTGCCAGCAGTTTATATGGTGTAGGGGAGGCTTTCTTT. This gives the protein CASSLYGVGEAFF.

The gene calls are TRBV4-3 and TRBJ1-2; 7 nucleotides align to TRBD1. Germline-derived CDR1 and CDR2 are LGHNA and YSLEER. Trimming took 4 bases from V and 4 from J; bases not matched to a gene: 6. The CDR3 has 14 amino acids. DNA for the CDR3: TGCGCCAGCAGCCTCGGTCGACAGGGCTATGGCTACACCTTC. This sequence encodes CASSLGRQGYGYTF.

There are many counts of this clonotype. The V gene is TRBV28, the J gene TRBJ2-7; D call uncertain. Trimming left V 6 bases short and J 2 bases short, with 5 bases between. The CDR3 totals 11 residues. CDR1 and CDR2 from the germline V gene are MDHEN and SYDVKM. The CDR3 protein is CASSLAYEQYF. CDR3 DNA: TGTGCCAGCAGCTTAGCCTACGAGCAGTACTTC. The full variable domain, in which reference TRBV28 and TRBJ2-7 provide the parts outside the CDR3, is DVKVTQSSRYLVKRTGEKVFLECVQDMDHENMFWYRQDPGLGLRLIYFSYDVKMKEKGDIPEGYSVSREKKERFSLILESASTNQTSMYLCASSLAYEQYFGPGTRLTVT.

The genes are TRBV7-8 and TRBJ1-5; D remains unclear. Trimming removed 0 bases from V and 6 bases from J, with 21 bases in between. The CDR3 is made up of 18 amino acids. Germline loops: CDR1 SGHVS, CDR2 FQNEAQ. The CDR3 sequence is CASSLAFGKRGGGQPQHF. The DNA for the CDR3 is TGTGCCAGCAGCTTAGCGTTCGGGAAACGAGGCGGCGGTCAGCCCCAGCATTTT.

V and J are TRBV4-3 and TRBJ2-2, with D possibly matching TRBD2 (7 bases). The V end was cut by 3 bases, the J end by 1 base, with 21 bases between. This CDR3 spans 19 amino acids. The germline V gene has CDR1 LGHNA and CDR2 YSLEER. As DNA, the CDR3 is TGCGCCAGCAGCCATTCGTCCGGGACCGGGGGGCGGAACACCGGGGAGCTGTTTTTT. It translates to CASSHSSGTGGRNTGELFF.

This clonotype was found a few times. The chain uses TRBV24-1 and TRBJ2-2, with D perhaps assigned TRBD1 or TRBD2 (5 bases each). This CDR3 has 13 residues. V lost 10 bases, J lost 1 base, and 9 bases lay in between. The germline gives CDR1 KGHDR, CDR2 SFDVKD. The CDR3 loop reads CATSDRNTGELFF. The CDR3 DNA follows: TGTGCCACTAGCGACAGGAACACCGGGGAGCTGTTTTTT.

This clonotype was seen only a few times. CDR3 in amino acids: CASSLGQGGRETQYF. The CDR3 DNA follows: TGTGCCAGCAGTTTAGGGCAGGGGGGAAGAGAGACCCAGTACTTC. The rearrangement uses TRBV28 and TRBJ2-5; D possibly corresponds to TRBD1 (7 bases). Between the trimmed V and J ends, which lost 2 bases and 4 bases, there was a span of 14 bases. The CDR3 covers 15 residues. Germline CDR1 reads MDHEN; CDR2 reads SYDVKM.

The rearrangement joins TRBV12-3 or TRBV12-4 to TRBJ2-7; 10 nucleotides agree with TRBD2. This CDR3 contains 15 residues. After removal of 5 bases from V and 3 bases from J, the junction contained 7 bases not matched to a gene. This chain's CDR3 is CASSKAGGPVYEQYF. The CDR3 nucleotides read TGTGCCAGCAGTAAAGCGGGGGGGCCGGTCTACGAGCAGTACTTC.

A note on this clonotype: An end of the junction differs from the germline gene, which may be a read error. J is TRBJ2-7 and V is TRBV28; D uncertain. The length of the CDR3 is 13 residues. Per the germline V gene, CDR1 is MDHEN and CDR2 is SYDVKM. The CDR3 region has the DNA TGTGCCGGCAGTTACCCCCCTTTAAACGAGCAGTACTTC. Its protein product is CAGSYPPLNEQYF.

The chain recombines TRBV12-3 or TRBV12-4 with TRBJ1-5; D not certain. This CDR3 has 15 residues. V shed 6 bases and J shed 3 bases, with 15 bases lying between them. CDR3 bases: TGTGCCAGCAGATTGGGTGGCGGTTCCAATCAGCCCCAGCATTTT. Protein sequence: CASRLGGGSNQPQHF.

This clonotype was seen only a few times. The V gene is TRBV7-2, the J gene TRBJ1-2; D not certain. From germline, CDR1 is SGHTA and CDR2 FQGNSA. The CDR3 loop spans 16 amino acids. The V end lost 1 base, the J end lost 0 bases, and 12 bases lay between the germline ends. CDR3 region: CASSLGWVRANYGYTF. The CDR3 coding sequence is TGTGCCAGCAGCTTAGGGTGGGTCAGAGCTAACTATGGCTACACCTTC.

This clonotype was counted between two and nine times. CDR3 sequence: CASSSPAGLANTGELFF. The CDR3 DNA sequence: TGCGCCAGCAGCTCCCCGGCCGGACTAGCGAACACCGGGGAGCTGTTTTTT. This chain connects TRBV5-1 to TRBJ2-2, with TRBD2 identical over 7 bases. The germline V gene has CDR1 SGHRS and CDR2 YFSETQ. The CDR3 is 17 residues long. Losses at the gene ends were 3 bases for V and 0 bases for J; bases not matched to a gene: 8.

This clonotype was seen more than once but under ten times. An end of the junction differs from the germline gene, which may be a read error. The CDR3 is CTSSLSGKLFF. CDR3 bases: TGTACCAGCAGTTTATCCGGAAAACTGTTTTTT. J is TRBJ1-4 and V is TRBV27; D call uncertain. The germline CDR1 and CDR2 sequences are MNHEY and SMNVEV (reference sequence). The CDR3 loop spans 11 amino acids. Full variable domain (remainder filled in from reference TRBV27 and TRBJ1-4): EAQVTQNPRYLITVTGKKLTVTCSQNMNHEYMSWYRQDPGLGLRQIYYSMNVEVTDKGDVPEGYKVSRKEKRNFPLILESPSPNQTSLYFCTSSLSGKLFFGSGTQLSVL.

V and J are TRBV7-3 and TRBJ2-1, with 10 bases identical to TRBD2. Germline trimming cut 3 bases from V and 9 bases from J; bases unmatched to any gene: 5. Looked up from germline, CDR1 is SGHTA and CDR2 is FQGTGA. This CDR3 comprises 14 residues. CDR3 DNA: TGTGCCAGCAGCTTCCTAGCGGGAGCGGGTGAGCAGTTCTTC. This sequence encodes CASSFLAGAGEQFF.

The gene calls are TRBV29-1 and TRBJ1-1; perhaps TRBD1 as D (6 bases). Germline CDR1 and CDR2: SQVTM and ANQGSEA. The CDR3 is 9 amino acids. The V end was cut by 7 bases, the J end by 14 bases, with 14 bases between. CDR3 in DNA: TGCAGCGCACAGGGTGTGGCCTTCTTT. This translates into CSAQGVAFF.

This clonotype was recorded many times. This rearrangement joins TRBV4-2 to TRBJ2-5; TRBD2 is a possible D gene (6 bases). This CDR3 is 15 amino acids long. V was trimmed by 0 bases and J by 5 bases, leaving 13 bases between them. The germline V gene encodes CDR1 LGHNA and CDR2 YNFKEQ. The chain's CDR3 is CASSQDPGGGETQYF. CDR3 in DNA: TGTGCCAGCAGCCAAGATCCCGGCGGAGGGGAGACCCAGTACTTC.

The chain employs TRBV5-4 and TRBJ1-2; D may be TRBD1 (6 bases). Germline loops: CDR1 SGHNT, CDR2 YYREEE (reference sequence). V lost 2 bases and J 7 bases, leaving 15 bases between the germline ends. The length of the CDR3 is 14 residues. In nucleotides, the CDR3 is TGTGCCAGCAGCTTCCACAGGGAGGGCCTTGGCTACACCTTC. It yields the protein CASSFHREGLGYTF.

This clonotype came up a few times. The rearrangement uses TRBV13 and TRBJ1-1, with 7 bases fitting TRBD1. V lost 5 bases to trimming and J lost 11 bases; unmatched junction nucleotides: 11. Germline CDR1 is PRHDT and CDR2 is FYEKMQ (reference sequence). The CDR3 covers 13 residues. DNA of the CDR3: TGTGCCAGCAGCATATACCCACAGGGGATGGCTTTCTTT. Amino acid sequence: CASSIYPQGMAFF.

The chain carries TRBV9 and TRBJ2-1; TRBD1 might be the D (5 bases). With 0 bases removed from V and 15 bases from J, the gap between germline ends came to 19 bases. The CDR3 is 14 amino acids. The germline CDR1 and CDR2 sequences are SGDLS and YYNGEE. The DNA for the CDR3 is TGTGCCAGCAGCGTAGATCCCCAGACAGTGCCGCCGTTCTTC. Its translation is CASSVDPQTVPPFF.

The genes are TRBV6-6 and TRBJ2-5; weak D call: TRBD1 (6 bases). This CDR3 has 14 amino acids. The V gene's germline CDR1 is MNHNY and CDR2 SVGAGI (reference sequence). The V end lost 5 bases, the J end lost 5 bases, and 15 bases lay between the germline ends. In DNA form, the CDR3 reads TGTGCCAGCAGTCCGACGACAGGTTACGAGACCCAGTACTTC. Encoded protein: CASSPTTGYETQYF.